The T cell receptor beta chain under discussion was sequenced for a study of blood T cells in healthy people across ages. The second PCR ran about 6 to 11 cycles with a sample-barcoded 5' primer and J-beta primers. Each TCR beta cDNA got a 12-nucleotide random molecular identifier. TCRdb passed the 5' RACE reads through MiXCR, listing each CDR3 protein once. The sample consists of 1.5 million to 2 million distinct CDR3 sequences, over 25% of them appearing once. The V gene lost 6 bases and the J gene lost 6 bases, with 19 bases spanning the gap. The CDR3 is 14 amino acids. Germline CDR1 DFQATT, CDR2 SNEGSKA (reference sequence). This clonotype was seen a few times.

Sequenced sample: blood. This chain uses TRBV20-1 with TRBJ2-3, with a tentative D call TRBD2 (6 bases). This sequence was found in a woman in her 30s in good health. CDR3 sequence (DNA): TGCAGTGCCGTTAGCGGACTACCCCTCGATACGCAGTATTTT. Translating gives CSAVSGLPLDTQYF.